This T cell receptor beta chain was found in a study of T cells in Graves' hyperthyroidism and ophthalmopathy. Study in general: The initial diagnosis was the point when peripheral blood was collected, ahead of any treatment.

Study-level findings and limits: A model using 13 V-J features told ophthalmopathy apart from stable hyperthyroidism.

Fresh peripheral blood, under 13 ml, was the source of the PBMCs. In its sample, this clonotype was seen a few times. The antigen remains undetermined. The CDR3 is 17 residues long. Trimming took 7 bases from V and 2 from J; bases not matched to a gene: 9. Looked up from germline, CDR1 is MNHNS and CDR2 is SASEGT. TCR beta CDR3 sequences were amplified from RNA transcripts. A first-round RT-PCR of the TCR CDR3 used the HTBI primer set. TCRdb re-derived calls from the multiplex PCR reads in MiXCR, one entry per CDR3 protein. The top ten clones hold around 3.5% of a sample with about 600,000 distinct CDR3 sequences, 16% of them seen once.

Sequencing input: blood. The TCR sequence derives from a woman aged 35 to 49 with Graves' ophthalmopathy. V gene TRBV6-1 combines with J gene TRBJ2-3, with TRBD2 identical over 13 bases. CDR3 loop: CASMRLAGGLNTDTQYF. The CDR3 region has the DNA TGTGCCAGCATGAGACTAGCGGGGGGCCTCAACACAGATACGCAGTATTTT.